Reported below is one TCR beta chain. What it binds is unknown. The method was immunoSEQ multiplex PCR; TCRdb's version includes in-frame clones alone and lacks a portion of them. The profile shows about 10,000 clones, approximately 77% of them singletons. The time point is: after dendritic cell vaccination, including at tumor progression/relapse. Before vaccination, two weeks after the third vaccination, and at progression, PBMC were collected. The data stem from a study of glioma-infiltrating T cells after dendritic cell vaccination. Looking at the study overall: Patients received autologous tumor lysate-pulsed dendritic cell vaccination between about 2003 and 2012. The vaccine used monocyte-derived dendritic cells pulsed overnight with autologous tumor lysate.

V lost 0 bases and J lost 7; bases outside the gene matches: 1. Germline loops: CDR1 MNHNY, CDR2 SVGAGI (reference sequence). The CDR3 sequence is 13 residues long. General observations from the study: Estimated pretreatment TIL content predicted outcome after dendritic cell vaccination.

The chain has TRBV6-6 and TRBJ1-2, with 8 positions matching TRBD1. This specimen consisted of blood, obtained after dendritic cell vaccination. The source of this sequence is a human donor with glioblastoma. Written as DNA, the CDR3 is TGTGCCAGCAGTTACTCGGGACAGGTTGGCTACACCTTC. Protein product: CASSYSGQVGYTF.